This T cell receptor beta chain was identified during a study of T cell responses to AZD1222 COVID-19 vaccine. The study, taken as a whole, reports: The donor cohort was predominantly white British with a female majority, and clonal diversity may have been underestimated.

Turning to this clone: Its antigen is as yet unknown.

The repertoire was sequenced with immunoSEQ multiplex PCR; TCRdb's copy has only in-frame clones and lacks some. This table holds over 65,000 clones, 92% found once. This CDR3 spans 15 amino acids. Germline V gives CDR1 MDHEN, CDR2 SYDVKM. V was cut by 5 bases and J by 4 bases, with 15 bases left in between. Here the sequenced sample was peripheral blood, taken on day 0 of MenACWY control vaccination. The source of this sequence is an adult in good health. The V gene is TRBV28, the J gene TRBJ1-3; perhaps TRBD1 as D (6 bases). The CDR3 DNA is TGTGCCAGCAGTGCCCCAGGGGTAGGAGGAAACACCATATATTTT. Amino acid sequence: CASSAPGVGGNTIYF.